The clone carrying this T cell receptor (beta chain) showed up just a few times. Its specificity is not known. These data are taken from a study of neoadjuvant anti-PD-1 for oral cavity cancer. The wider study: Around day 43, patients without progression received a fourth nivolumab dose before surgery. Study outcomes and limitations: TCR analyses covered only a few patients per response group.

The CDR3 loop spans 13 amino acids. Germline V gene sequence: CDR1 SNHLY, CDR2 FYNNEI. V lost 7 bases, J lost 5 bases, and 6 bases stayed unmatched. Two replicates per tumor sample, mostly from 4.8 ug of genomic DNA. The table came from immunoSEQ multiplex PCR; TCRdb's copy has only in-frame clones and leaves some out. The data show 7,000 or so clones, 48% seen once. Patients had newly diagnosed, untreated stage II-IVA oral cavity squamous cell carcinoma. This receptor was identified in a person aged 40 to 85 with oral cavity squamous cell carcinoma. The sample was tumor tissue, taken before nivolumab (anti-PD-1) treatment. J is TRBJ1-1 and V is TRBV2, with 8 bases identical to TRBD1. The CDR3 loop reads CASTGQGQTEAFF. CDR3 in DNA: TGTGCCAGCACTGGACAGGGTCAGACTGAAGCTTTCTTT. Looking up the rest from reference TRBV2 and TRBJ1-1 gives the full variable domain: EPEVTQTPSHQVTQMGQEVILRCVPISNHLYFYWYRQILGQKVEFLVSFYNNEISEKSEIFDDQFSVERPDGSNFTLKIRSTKLEDSAMYFCASTGQGQTEAFFGQGTRLTVV.